This T cell receptor beta chain was observed in a study of blood T cell repertoires in COVID-19. The germline V and J ends were trimmed by 3 bases and 1 base, with 9 bases remaining between them. There are 14 residues in the CDR3. CDR1 and CDR2 (germline): SNHLY, FYNNEI. TCRdb's copy holds only in-frame clones and misses some; the assay was immunoSEQ multiplex PCR. The table lists some 530,000 clones, roughly 88% of them singletons. The rearrangement links TRBV2 to TRBJ1-1; D gene unclear. Input material: peripheral blood. The sequence was obtained from a human donor in a cohort sampled during active COVID-19. The CDR3, as DNA: TGTGCCAGCAGTGAGACGACACGGAACACTGAAGCTTTCTTT. It translates to CASSETTRNTEAFF.